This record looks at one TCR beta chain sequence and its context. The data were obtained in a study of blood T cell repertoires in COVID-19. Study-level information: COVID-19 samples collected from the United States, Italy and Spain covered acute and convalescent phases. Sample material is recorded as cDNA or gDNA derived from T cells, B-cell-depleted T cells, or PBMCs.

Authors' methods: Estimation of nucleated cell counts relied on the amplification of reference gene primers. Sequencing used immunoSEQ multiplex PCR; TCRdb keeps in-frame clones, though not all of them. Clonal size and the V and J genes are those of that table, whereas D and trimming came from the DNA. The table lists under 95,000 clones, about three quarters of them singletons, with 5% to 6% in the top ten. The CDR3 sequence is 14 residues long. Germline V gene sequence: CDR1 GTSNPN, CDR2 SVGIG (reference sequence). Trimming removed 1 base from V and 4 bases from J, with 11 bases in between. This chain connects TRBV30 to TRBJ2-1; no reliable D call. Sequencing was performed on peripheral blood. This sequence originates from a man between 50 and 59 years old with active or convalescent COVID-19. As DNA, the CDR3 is TGTGCCTGGAGTGAGCCCCCTAGGTACAATGAGCAGTTCTTC. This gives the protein CAWSEPPRYNEQFF.